The 28 T cell receptor beta chains below all came from one sample that was sequenced in a study of cytomegalovirus exposure and HLA in healthy donors. Both 60 Vbeta primers and 13 Jbeta primers went into the PCR. Measured with immunoSEQ multiplex PCR; TCRdb has only the in-frame clones, and not every one. This listing includes about 50,000 clones. Input material: PBMCs. The receptors stem from a woman between 40 and 55 years old in good health and CMV-seronegative.

The V gene is TRBV27, the J gene TRBJ1-2, with D possibly TRBD1 on 6 matching bases. V lost 5 bases, J lost 7 bases, and 14 bases lay in between. This CDR3 is built from 13 residues. Germline V gives CDR1 MNHEY, CDR2 SMNVEV (reference sequence). This CDR3 reads CASSRSGDAGYTF. In DNA form, the CDR3 reads TGTGCCAGCAGTCGTTCAGGGGATGCTGGCTACACCTTC.

The chain links TRBV12-5 to TRBJ2-3; TRBD1 matches 9 bases. V shed 6 bases, J shed 11 bases, and the junction held 6 bases outside the gene matches. Germline lookup yields CDR1 LGHNT and CDR2 FRNRAP. The CDR3 spans 12 residues. CDR3 nucleotides: TGTGCTAGTGGACAGGGGACAGGGAGGCAGTATTTT. Its translation is CASGQGTGRQYF. Full variable domain (rest looked up from reference TRBV12-5 and TRBJ2-3): DARVTQTPRHKVTEMGQEVTMRCQPILGHNTVFWYRQTMMQGLELLAYFRNRAPLDDSGMPKDRFSAEMPDATLATLKIQPSEPRDSAVYFCASGQGTGRQYFGPGTRLTVL.

The rearrangement joins TRBV4-2 to TRBJ1-4; no clear D gene. The germline CDR1 and CDR2 sequences are LGHNA and YNFKEQ. The CDR3 extends over 15 amino acids. V was pared by 4 bases and J by 3 bases, with 12 bases between. CDR3 in DNA: TGTGCCAGCAGCCGCGCCACCGGGTCTAATGAAAAACTGTTTTTT. Translation gives CASSRATGSNEKLFF.

This rearrangement joins TRBV4-2 to TRBJ1-2, with D possibly being TRBD1 (6 bases). The CDR3 runs to 17 residues. The germline gives CDR1 LGHNA, CDR2 YNFKEQ. V dropped 4 bases and J dropped 3 bases, with 21 bases sitting between them. CDR3 sequence: CASSRKGGTLSDYGYTF. In DNA, the CDR3 is TGTGCCAGCAGCCGCAAAGGGGGAACACTTTCCGACTATGGCTACACCTTC.

The rearrangement links TRBV28 to TRBJ2-7; 9 positions match TRBD1. The CDR3 is made up of 16 amino acids. Germline V gene data show CDR1 as MDHEN and CDR2 as SYDVKM. V dropped 5 bases and J dropped 4; count of bases not matched to a gene: 12. The CDR3 here is CASSPRDREVLYEQYF. CDR3 nucleotide sequence: TGTGCCAGCAGTCCACGGGACAGGGAGGTCCTTTACGAGCAGTACTTC.

The V and J genes are TRBV19 and TRBJ1-5; D ambiguous. The CDR3 is made up of 12 amino acids. Trimming removed 1 base from V and 6 bases from J, with 4 bases in between. Germline assignment: CDR1 LNHDA and CDR2 SQIVND (reference sequence). CDR3 amino acids: CASSIASQPQHF. The CDR3 DNA reads TGTGCCAGTAGTATAGCGAGTCAGCCCCAGCATTTT.

The rearrangement links TRBV7-8 to TRBJ2-7; TRBD2 matches 10 bases. Germline V gene sequence: CDR1 SGHVS, CDR2 FQNEAQ. V lost 3 bases to trimming and J lost 5 bases; unmatched junction nucleotides: 7. This CDR3 contains 15 residues. This CDR3 is CASSFTGTSAHEQYF. CDR3 bases: TGTGCCAGCAGCTTTACCGGGACTAGCGCCCACGAGCAGTACTTC.

V gene TRBV7-2 combines with J gene TRBJ2-5; D perhaps matches TRBD1 (6 bases). The germline V gene encodes CDR1 SGHTA and CDR2 FQGNSA. Trimming stripped 10 bases from V and 7 bases from J, with 16 bases between. The CDR3 runs to 12 residues. In nucleotides, the CDR3 is TGTGCCACCTCCTCGAGAGGGGGGACCCAGTACTTC. Encoded protein: CATSSRGGTQYF.

J is TRBJ2-3 and V is TRBV19; 7 bases are a match to TRBD2. Germline CDR1 and CDR2: LNHDA and SQIVND (reference sequence). The length of the CDR3 is 14 residues. J gave up 5 bases and V 6 bases, and 8 bases lay outside the gene matches. The CDR3 nucleotides read TGTGCCAGTAGGAGTACTAGCGTGGGAGATACGCAGTATTTT. It is translated as CASRSTSVGDTQYF. Together with reference TRBV19 and TRBJ2-3, the CDR3 gives the full variable domain: DGGITQSPKYLFRKEGQNVTLSCEQNLNHDAMYWYRQDPGQGLRLIYYSQIVNDFQKGDIAEGYSVSREKKESFPLTVTSAQKNPTAFYLCASRSTSVGDTQYFGPGTRLTVL.

This chain uses TRBV28 with TRBJ2-7, with 7 nucleotides matching TRBD2. Germline V gene data show CDR1 as MDHEN and CDR2 as SYDVKM. This CDR3 region has 14 residues. J lost 4 bases, V lost 2 bases, and 5 bases had no gene match. CDR3 bases: TGTGCCAGCAGTTTACAGCGGGGTCGATACGAGCAGTACTTC. This codes for CASSLQRGRYEQYF.

This chain joins TRBV19 and TRBJ1-4; 12 bases are a match to TRBD1. V lost 10 bases, J lost 7 bases, and 4 bases stayed unmatched. Germline V gives CDR1 LNHDA, CDR2 SQIVND (reference sequence). The CDR3 has 13 amino acids. The CDR3 region is CATRDRGREKLFF. The CDR3 DNA follows: TGTGCCACCCGGGACAGGGGGCGTGAAAAACTGTTTTTT.

The V and J genes are TRBV11-2 and TRBJ1-2, with 10 nucleotides matching TRBD1. Unmatched junction bases numbered 1, after V lost 4 bases and J lost 5 bases. The CDR3 contains 13 residues. Germline values: CDR1 SGHAT, CDR2 FQNNGV. The CDR3 here is CASSWDRGYGYTF. CDR3 bases: TGTGCCAGCAGCTGGGACAGGGGATATGGCTACACCTTC. Filled out from reference TRBV11-2 and TRBJ1-2, the complete variable domain reads EAGVAQSPRYKIIEKRQSVAFWCNPISGHATLYWYQQILGQGPKLLIQFQNNGVVDDSQLPKDRFSAERLKGVDSTLKIQPAKLEDSAVYLCASSWDRGYGYTFGSGTRLTVV.

The V and J genes are TRBV11-2 and TRBJ2-7, with D possibly being TRBD2 (5 bases). This CDR3 is 16 amino acids long. The germline V gene encodes CDR1 SGHAT and CDR2 FQNNGV. The V end lost 4 bases, the J end lost 2 bases, and 18 bases lay between the germline ends. The CDR3 sequence is CASSYAPLRGTYEQYF. The DNA for the CDR3 is TGTGCCAGCAGCTACGCCCCCCTGAGAGGGACCTACGAGCAGTACTTC.

The chain links TRBV18 to TRBJ2-3; D not certain. This CDR3 comprises 15 residues. The V gene lost 5 bases and the J gene lost 1 base, with 13 bases spanning the gap. Germline CDR1 KGHSH, CDR2 LQKENI. Here the CDR3 DNA reads TGTGCCAGCTCATCCGCAAGTGCAGGCACAGATACGCAGTATTTT. It specifies CASSSASAGTDTQYF.

The chain uses TRBV19 and TRBJ2-2, with D perhaps TRBD2 (6 bases). CDR3 length equals 12 residues. The V and J ends lost 4 bases and 6 bases respectively, with 6 bases between them. Germline V lookup: CDR1 LNHDA, CDR2 SQIVND (reference sequence). The CDR3 nucleotides are TGTGCCAGTAGTAGGAGGGCCGGGGAGCTGTTTTTT. Residues: CASSRRAGELFF.

The chain uses TRBV28 and TRBJ1-1; TRBD1 matches at 10 bases. The CDR3 extends over 15 amino acids. Germline V gene sequence: CDR1 MDHEN, CDR2 SYDVKM. V lost 4 bases and J lost 6; bases outside the gene matches: 8. The CDR3 loop is CASSYRQGARAEAFF. The CDR3 bases are TGTGCCAGCAGTTACCGACAGGGGGCTAGGGCTGAAGCTTTCTTT.

The chain is built from TRBV7-2 and TRBJ2-7; 10 bases are shared with TRBD1. Germline V gene lookup returns CDR1 SGHTA and CDR2 FQGNSA. CDR3 length: 14 residues. The junction had 4 bases not matched to a gene; V was cut back by 5 bases and J by 3 bases. CDR3 loop: CASSTDRGSYEQYF. CDR3 DNA: TGTGCCAGCAGCACGGACAGGGGGAGCTACGAGCAGTACTTC. Full variable domain (remainder filled in from reference TRBV7-2 and TRBJ2-7): GAGVSQSPSNKVTEKGKDVELRCDPISGHTALYWYRQSLGQGLEFLIYFQGNSAPDKSGLPSDRFSAERTGGSVSTLTIQRTQQEDSAVYLCASSTDRGSYEQYFGPGTRLTVT.

This sequence joins TRBV6-5 and TRBJ1-2; 9 bases align to TRBD1. Germline V gives CDR1 MNHEY, CDR2 SVGAGI. V dropped 8 bases and J dropped 8; count of bases not matched to a gene: 9. The CDR3 has 13 residues. As DNA, the CDR3 is TGTGCCAGCGGGGACAGGGATGTTGTAGGCTACACCTTC. Its protein is CASGDRDVVGYTF.

The chain uses TRBV25-1 and TRBJ1-2, with D perhaps matching TRBD1 (6 bases). Trimming stripped 4 bases from V and 0 bases from J, with 12 bases between. The CDR3 loop spans 15 amino acids. The germline V gene has CDR1 MGHDK and CDR2 SYGVNS. CDR3 sequence reads: CASSGQGLANYGYTF. The CDR3 nucleotides read TGTGCCAGCAGTGGGCAGGGGTTAGCTAACTATGGCTACACCTTC.

The genes are TRBV6-5 and TRBJ2-1; a possible D gene is TRBD2 (7 bases). Deletions cut 2 bases from V and 14 bases from J, with 10 bases between. CDR1 and CDR2 (germline): MNHEY, SVGAGI. The CDR3 has 11 amino acids. In nucleotides, the CDR3 is TGTGCCAGCAGTTACGGGGAGGGGGAGTTCTTC. This codes for CASSYGEGEFF.

V gene TRBV6-5 combines with J gene TRBJ1-1; 9 bases are a match to TRBD1. Losses at the gene ends were 5 bases for V and 4 bases for J; bases not matched to a gene: 8. Germline assignment: CDR1 MNHEY and CDR2 SVGAGI. The CDR3 length is 15 residues. CDR3 protein: CASSTSTGGITEAFF. CDR3 nucleotides: TGTGCCAGCAGTACCTCGACAGGGGGTATCACTGAAGCTTTCTTT.

The gene calls are TRBV27 and TRBJ1-2; D perhaps matches TRBD1 (5 bases). Trimming pared 2 bases from V and 1 base from J, leaving 8 bases between. CDR3 size: 14 residues. Germline V gene lookup returns CDR1 MNHEY and CDR2 SMNVEV (reference sequence). The CDR3 is CASSLAGLNYGYTF. The CDR3 DNA follows: TGTGCCAGCAGTTTAGCAGGGCTTAACTATGGCTACACCTTC.

This chain joins TRBV7-2 and TRBJ1-4; 7 bases are a match to TRBD1. The junction had 8 bases not matched to a gene; V was cut back by 2 bases and J by 14 bases. The CDR3 covers 13 residues. The V gene's germline CDR1 is SGHTA and CDR2 FQGNSA. The CDR3 loop is CASSLPDRVYLFF. The CDR3 DNA sequence: TGTGCCAGCAGCTTACCAGACAGGGTCTATCTGTTTTTT.

The gene calls are TRBV12-5 and TRBJ1-1, with a possible D match to TRBD1 (5 bases). Germline V gene data show CDR1 as LGHNT and CDR2 as FRNRAP. Between the trimmed V and J ends, which lost 6 bases and 7 bases, there was a span of 21 bases. This CDR3 is built from 15 residues. The CDR3 sequence: CASGRSAGPDNEAFF. In DNA, the CDR3 is TGTGCTAGTGGGCGTTCAGCGGGGCCAGACAATGAAGCTTTCTTT.

The chain couples TRBV7-9 to TRBJ2-5, with a possible D match to TRBD1 (8 bases). CDR1 and CDR2 from the germline V gene are SEHNR and FQNEAQ (reference sequence). There are 14 residues in the CDR3. Between the trimmed V and J ends, which lost 5 bases and 5 bases, there was a span of 15 bases. CDR3 sequence reads: CASSRTGGGETQYF. CDR3 DNA: TGTGCCAGCAGCCGTACAGGGGGAGGGGAGACCCAGTACTTC.

The chain recombines TRBV10-3 with TRBJ2-6; D perhaps matches TRBD1 (7 bases). The V end was cut by 5 bases, the J end by 2 bases, with 28 bases between. Germline values: CDR1 ENHRY, CDR2 SYGVKD. CDR3 size: 21 residues. CDR3 sequence: CAISPSLRDSSTKPGANVLTF. Here the CDR3 DNA reads TGTGCCATCAGTCCCTCCTTGCGGGACAGCTCCACCAAACCTGGGGCCAACGTCCTGACTTTC.

This chain connects TRBV7-8 to TRBJ2-1, with D possibly matching TRBD2 (6 bases). Germline CDR1 SGHVS, CDR2 FQNEAQ. Trimming shortened V by 5 bases and J by 6 bases, and 17 bases separated the two germline ends. This CDR3 has 15 amino acids. The CDR3 DNA reads as TGTGCCAGCAGCCACCCTCAAAGGGGAGGCAATGAGCAGTTCTTC. It yields the protein CASSHPQRGGNEQFF.

The chain employs TRBV7-9 and TRBJ2-1, with 14 bases that match TRBD2. Germline loops: CDR1 SEHNR, CDR2 FQNEAQ (reference sequence). The CDR3 loop spans 15 amino acids. Trimming at V came to 3 bases and at J to 8 bases, leaving 3 bases not matched to a gene. CDR3 sequence: CASSLKGLAGDEQFF. CDR3 sequence (DNA): TGTGCCAGCAGCTTGAAGGGACTAGCGGGAGATGAGCAGTTCTTC. The full variable domain, completed using reference TRBV7-9 and TRBJ2-1, is DTGVSQNPRHKITKRGQNVTFRCDPISEHNRLYWYRQTLGQGPEFLTYFQNEAQLEKSRLLSDRFSAERPKGSFSTLEIQRTEQGDSAMYLCASSLKGLAGDEQFFGPGTRLTVL.